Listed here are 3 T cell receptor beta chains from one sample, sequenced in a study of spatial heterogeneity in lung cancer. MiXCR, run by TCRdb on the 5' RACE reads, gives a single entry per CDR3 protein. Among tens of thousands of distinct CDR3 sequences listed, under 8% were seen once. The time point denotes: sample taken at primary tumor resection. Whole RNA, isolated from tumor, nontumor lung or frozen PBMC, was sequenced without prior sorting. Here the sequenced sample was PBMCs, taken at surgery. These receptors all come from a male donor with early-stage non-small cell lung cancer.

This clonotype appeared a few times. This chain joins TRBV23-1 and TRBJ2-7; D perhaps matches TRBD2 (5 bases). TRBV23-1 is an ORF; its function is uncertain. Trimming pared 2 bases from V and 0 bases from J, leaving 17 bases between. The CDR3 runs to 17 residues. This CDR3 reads CASSQAVGSPASYEQYF. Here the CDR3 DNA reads TGCGCCAGCAGTCAAGCGGTTGGGAGCCCGGCCTCCTACGAGCAGTACTTC.

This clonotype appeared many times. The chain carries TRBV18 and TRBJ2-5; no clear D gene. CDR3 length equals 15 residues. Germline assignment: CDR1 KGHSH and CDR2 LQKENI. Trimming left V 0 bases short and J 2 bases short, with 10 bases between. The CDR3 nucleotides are TGTGCCAGCTCACCACCGTCCGTCGGTCAAGAGACCCAGTACTTC. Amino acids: CASSPPSVGQETQYF. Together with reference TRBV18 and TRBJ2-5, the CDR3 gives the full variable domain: NAGVMQNPRHLVRRRGQEARLRCSPMKGHSHVYWYRQLPEEGLKFMVYLQKENIIDESGMPKERFSAEFPKEGPSILRIQQVVRGDSAAYFCASSPPSVGQETQYFGPGTRLLVL.

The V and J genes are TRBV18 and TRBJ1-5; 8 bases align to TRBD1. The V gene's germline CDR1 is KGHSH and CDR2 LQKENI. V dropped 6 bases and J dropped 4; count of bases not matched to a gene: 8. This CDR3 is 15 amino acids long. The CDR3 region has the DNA TGTGCCAGCTCCCGGACACAGGGGGAGAATCAGCCCCAGCATTTT. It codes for CASSRTQGENQPQHF.